A single sample is the source of the 9 T cell receptor beta chains below, sequenced in a study of T cell responses to AZD1222 COVID-19 vaccine. TCRdb keeps only in-frame clones here, not all; method: immunoSEQ multiplex PCR. Of 150,000 to 180,000 clones listed, 85% to 95% are singletons. The specimen comprised peripheral blood, sampled 28 days after the second AZD1222 dose. These receptors were taken from an adult who received the AZD1222 COVID-19 vaccine.

The chain uses TRBV2 and TRBJ1-2; D remains ambiguous. From germline, CDR1 is SNHLY and CDR2 FYNNEI. V lost 6 bases, J lost 0 bases, and 14 bases lay in between. The CDR3 totals 15 residues. CDR3 sequence reads: CASRKAGTTNYGYTF. DNA of the CDR3: TGTGCCAGCAGAAAGGCGGGAACTACTAACTATGGCTACACCTTC.

This clone was seen a single time. The CDR3 spells CASSYSAGFQPQHF. The DNA of the CDR3 is TGTGCCAGCAGTTACTCGGCAGGTTTCCAGCCCCAGCATTTT. The chain joins TRBV6-5 to TRBJ1-5; D unclear. With 0 bases removed from V and 7 bases from J, the gap between germline ends came to 10 bases. Germline V lookup: CDR1 MNHEY, CDR2 SVGAGI. The CDR3 is made up of 14 amino acids.

This rearrangement joins TRBV19 to TRBJ1-6, with no clear D. The CDR3 covers 15 residues. Trimming took 5 bases from V and 7 from J, leaving 15 bases between them. The V gene's germline CDR1 is LNHDA and CDR2 SQIVND (reference sequence). This chain's CDR3 is CASSATVYPNSPLHF. The CDR3 DNA follows: TGTGCCAGTAGTGCCACTGTTTATCCGAATTCACCCCTCCACTTT. Filled out from reference TRBV19 and TRBJ1-6, the complete variable domain reads DGGITQSPKYLFRKEGQNVTLSCEQNLNHDAMYWYRQDPGQGLRLIYYSQIVNDFQKGDIAEGYSVSREKKESFPLTVTSAQKNPTAFYLCASSATVYPNSPLHFGNGTRLTVT.

V usage is TRBV27 and J usage is TRBJ2-3; TRBD2 matches at 7 bases. V shed 6 bases, J shed 4 bases, and the junction held 4 bases outside the gene matches. The germline gives CDR1 MNHEY, CDR2 SMNVEV (reference sequence). CDR3 length: 13 amino acids. CDR3 bases: TGTGCCAGCAGCACTAGCGCCTCAGATACGCAGTATTTT. This codes for CASSTSASDTQYF.

The gene calls are TRBV28 and TRBJ1-2; D unclear. This CDR3 has 14 amino acids. The V end lost 8 bases, the J end lost 6 bases, and 19 bases lay between the germline ends. CDR1 and CDR2 (germline): MDHEN, SYDVKM. CDR3 in amino acids: CASLLGGYGHGYTF. CDR3 bases: TGTGCCAGCTTGCTGGGTGGCTACGGGCATGGCTACACCTTC.

The J gene is TRBJ1-6, the V gene TRBV18; D call uncertain. The CDR3 consists of 14 residues. Trimming stripped 3 bases from V and 2 bases from J, with 5 bases between. Germline V gene sequence: CDR1 KGHSH, CDR2 LQKENI. The CDR3 reads CASSPPTYNSPLHF. CDR3 bases: TGTGCCAGCTCACCTCCCACCTATAATTCACCCCTCCACTTT.

V usage is TRBV28 and J usage is TRBJ2-7, with 12 bases aligning to TRBD2. The ends lost 6 bases at V and 2 bases at J; junction bases unmatched: 5. CDR3 length equals 15 residues. Germline V gene sequence: CDR1 MDHEN, CDR2 SYDVKM. CDR3 sequence (DNA): TGTGCCAGCAGAGGAGGACTAGCGGGAACCTACGAGCAGTACTTC. Its protein is CASRGGLAGTYEQYF.

This chain connects TRBV13 to TRBJ1-3; the D gene is possibly TRBD1 (5 bases). The V gene's germline CDR1 is PRHDT and CDR2 FYEKMQ (reference sequence). The ends were cut back, 0 bases at V and 7 bases at J, with 16 bases in the middle. The CDR3 consists of 16 residues. Written as DNA, the CDR3 is TGTGCCAGCAGCTTAGGGGCCGGTGTCGGGGGGAACACCATATATTTT. It yields the protein CASSLGAGVGGNTIYF. Full variable domain (remainder filled in from reference TRBV13 and TRBJ1-3): AAGVIQSPRHLIKEKRETATLKCYPIPRHDTVYWYQQGPGQDPQFLISFYEKMQSDKGSIPDRFSAQQFSDYHSELNMSSLELGDSALYFCASSLGAGVGGNTIYFGEGSWLTVV.

The genes are TRBV7-6 and TRBJ2-2, with a possible D match to TRBD1 (5 bases). V lost 0 bases to trimming and J lost 7 bases, with 24 bases between them. The germline V gene has CDR1 SGHVS and CDR2 FNYEAQ. This CDR3 spans 19 amino acids. The CDR3 DNA is TGTGCCAGCAGCTTAGCGCAGCAGGGTCAAACAAAAACGGGCGGGGAGCTGTTTTTT. Its protein product is CASSLAQQGQTKTGGELFF.